This is a list of T cell receptor beta chains from one sample in a study of OX40 agonist ivuxolimab in advanced cancers. Assay used: immunoSEQ multiplex PCR; TCRdb lists only in-frame clones, some missing. The sample includes approximately 70,000 clones, around 88% seen only once; the top ten take 0.45% to 0.65%. The sequences come from CD4+ or CD8+ T cells sorted from blood, collected in a trial of the OX40 agonist ivuxolimab. The receptors were gathered from an adult with an advanced solid tumor such as melanoma, head and neck, liver or kidney cancer. Each CDR3 is given with its conserved first and last residue. A D gene is named only where the DNA matches it firmly.

j_gene: TRBJ1-4
d_gene: TRBD1
v_gene: TRBV7-7
CDR3aa: CASSPNRGNNEKLFF

j_gene: TRBJ1-2
d_gene: NA
v_gene: TRBV29-1
CDR3aa: CSVEEGLYYGYTF

j_gene: TRBJ1-2
d_gene: NA
v_gene: TRBV5-1
CDR3aa: CASSPGGGNYGYTF

j_gene: TRBJ2-7
d_gene: NA
v_gene: TRBV7-3
CDR3aa: CASSLVGGAIYEQYF

j_gene: TRBJ1-5
d_gene: NA
v_gene: TRBV15
CDR3aa: CATSRDPGGQSNQPQHF

j_gene: TRBJ2-1
d_gene: NA
v_gene: TRBV9
CDR3aa: CASSVDGNSYNEQFF

j_gene: TRBJ2-7
d_gene: NA
v_gene: TRBV6-5
CDR3aa: CASSLEGLSYEQYF

j_gene: TRBJ2-2
d_gene: TRBD2
v_gene: TRBV5-1
CDR3aa: CASSLEASGSGELFF

j_gene: TRBJ2-5
d_gene: TRBD1
v_gene: TRBV10-3
CDR3aa: CAISEPDRDVQETQYF

j_gene: TRBJ2-3
d_gene: TRBD2
v_gene: TRBV5-5
CDR3aa: CASSRGTSGYTDTQYF

j_gene: TRBJ2-5
d_gene: NA
v_gene: TRBV5-1
CDR3aa: CASSFGIAETQYF

j_gene: TRBJ1-5
d_gene: NA
v_gene: TRBV6-5
CDR3aa: CASSYSGTYSNQPQHF

j_gene: TRBJ1-2
d_gene: NA
v_gene: TRBV29-1
CDR3aa: CSVAGADGYTF

j_gene: TRBJ1-6
d_gene: TRBD1
v_gene: TRBV7-2
CDR3aa: CASSQWTGLGSPLHF

j_gene: TRBJ1-5
d_gene: NA
v_gene: TRBV19
CDR3aa: CASTPLGGGGNQPQHF

j_gene: TRBJ1-5
d_gene: NA
v_gene: TRBV5-6
CDR3aa: CASSLWARNQPQHF

j_gene: TRBJ1-6
d_gene: NA
v_gene: TRBV2
CDR3aa: CASSEDQSSPLHF

j_gene: TRBJ1-6
d_gene: NA
v_gene: TRBV19
CDR3aa: CASSIGTGVSYNSPLHF

j_gene: TRBJ2-7
d_gene: TRBD2
v_gene: TRBV5-1
CDR3aa: CASSRSSGYEQYF

j_gene: TRBJ1-2
d_gene: NA
v_gene: TRBV15
CDR3aa: CATSPTVQVRGYTF